What follows describes a single TCR beta chain. This record comes from a study of CD8+ T cells in alopecia areata. Specimens obtained from alopecia areata patients comprised lesional scalp punch biopsies and peripheral blood. In each case, RNA was isolated and then reverse transcribed into cDNA as the sequencing template. Here immunoSEQ multiplex PCR was the method, and the copy in TCRdb shows in-frame clones only, minus some. This table has over 15,000 clones, around 62% appearing once. The source of this sequence is a human donor with alopecia areata. The starting material was skin, obtained at week 0.

In DNA form, the CDR3 reads TGTGCCAGCAGCTCGGGACAGGGGGCGAATGAGCAGTTCTTC. Translating it yields CASSSGQGANEQFF. V is TRBV11-3 and J is TRBJ2-1, with 12 bases matching TRBD1. J lost 7 bases, V lost 4 bases, and 2 bases had no gene match. The CDR3 consists of 14 residues. The V gene's germline CDR1 is SGHNT and CDR2 YENEEA.